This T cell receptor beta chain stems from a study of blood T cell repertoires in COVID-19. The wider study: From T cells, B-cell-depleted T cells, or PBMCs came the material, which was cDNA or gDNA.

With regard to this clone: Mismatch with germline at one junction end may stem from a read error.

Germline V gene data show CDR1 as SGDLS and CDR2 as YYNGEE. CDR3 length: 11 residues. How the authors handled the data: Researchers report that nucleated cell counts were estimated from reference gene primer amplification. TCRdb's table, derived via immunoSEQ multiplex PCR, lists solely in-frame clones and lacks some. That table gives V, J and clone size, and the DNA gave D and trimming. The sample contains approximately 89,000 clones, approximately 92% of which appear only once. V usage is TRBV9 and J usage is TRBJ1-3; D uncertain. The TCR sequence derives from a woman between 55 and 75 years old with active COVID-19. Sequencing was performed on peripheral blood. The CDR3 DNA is TGTGCCAGCAGCGTTGGAGACACCATATATTTT. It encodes CASSVGDTIYF.